This entry lists 20 T cell receptor beta chains sequenced from one sample in a study of tumor-infiltrating lymphocytes in primary liver carcinoma. Without any cell sorting, about 19-32 mg of bulk tissue yielded co-extracted RNA and DNA. Reverse transcription of about 500 ng total RNA with a constant-region primer produced TCR beta cDNA. Sequencing libraries for TCR beta derived from three nested multiplex PCR rounds that used slightly modified ARM-PCR. It was with TRBV1-TRBV30 forward primers and a C-beta reverse primer that the first two PCR rounds were run, at roughly 10 cycles each. Via MiXCR, TCRdb re-called the multiplex PCR reads, giving one row per CDR3 protein. The sample consists of over 95,000 distinct CDR3 sequences, 69% of them appearing once. Sequencing input: liver tumor tissue from sampling region 5. Sample subset: tumor region T5, tumor centre. All receptors come from a woman aged 55-70 years with primary liver carcinoma and hepatitis B virus infection.

This clonotype appeared many times. CDR3 amino acids: CASSLGLAGGYEQYF. CDR3 coding DNA: TGTGCCAGCAGCCTCGGACTAGCGGGTGGGTACGAGCAGTACTTC. This chain joins TRBV4-2 and TRBJ2-7, with TRBD2 identical over 11 bases. V was clipped by 4 bases and J by 4 bases; unmatched bases: 6. CDR3 length: 15 amino acids. CDR1 is LGHNA, CDR2 YNFKEQ, per germline.

As to this clonotype: At one end, the junction sequence differs from germline, possibly due to a read error. The chain recombines TRBV11-2 with TRBJ1-1; D remains unclear. This CDR3 region has 14 residues. Germline loops: CDR1 SGHAT, CDR2 FQNNGV. DNA for the CDR3: TGTGCCAGCAGCATAACCAGAGGGCGAGCTGAAGCCTTCTTT. The encoded protein is CASSITRGRAEAFF.

This clonotype was seen more than once but under ten times. A read error may produce the germline difference seen at one junction end. The chain joins TRBV6-1 to TRBJ2-5; TRBD1 aligns across 8 bases. The CDR3 length is 15 residues. Germline CDR1 is MNHNS and CDR2 is SASEGT. The CDR3 DNA reads as TGTGCCAGTAGTGTACAGGGGGGAGGCCAAGAGATCCAGTACTTC. It codes for CASSVQGGGQEIQYF.

The chain joins TRBV4-1 to TRBJ1-1, with TRBD1 matching over 7 bases. In germline, CDR1 is MGHRA, CDR2 YSYEKL. The CDR3 is 18 residues long. Unmatched junction bases numbered 13, after V lost 0 bases and J lost 3 bases. The CDR3 protein is CASSQDGQGVSVDTEAFF. The CDR3 DNA reads TGCGCCAGCAGCCAAGATGGGCAGGGGGTGAGCGTGGACACTGAAGCTTTCTTT.

V usage is TRBV6-5 and J usage is TRBJ2-1; the D gene is possibly TRBD2 (5 bases). This CDR3 contains 16 residues. V gave up 6 bases and J gave up 10 bases, with 25 bases separating them. The germline CDR1 and CDR2 sequences are MNHEY and SVGAGI. In nucleotides, the CDR3 is TGTGCCAGCAGAACTTTTGGGAGTTGGGGATCGGGGGAGCAGTTCTTC. Protein: CASRTFGSWGSGEQFF.

This clonotype was seen a handful of times. A read error is possible here, since a much larger clone lies one base away. This chain links TRBV5-1 with TRBJ2-3; D may be TRBD2 (7 bases). The V end was cut by 6 bases, the J end by 7 bases, with 18 bases between. Per the germline V gene, CDR1 is SGHRS and CDR2 is YFSETQ. CDR3 length: 14 amino acids. The CDR3 protein is CASIGRGAPYTQYF. The DNA for the CDR3 is TGCGCCAGCATAGGACGGGGGGCACCATATACGCAGTATTTT.

On this clonotype itself: A much bigger clone sits one base away, suggesting this may be a read error. V gene TRBV5-4 combines with J gene TRBJ2-7; TRBD2 matches 12 bases. CDR1 and CDR2 from the germline V gene are SGHNT and YYREEE (reference sequence). Trimming removed 5 bases from V and 1 base from J; junction bases left unmatched: 7. This CDR3 spans 16 amino acids. As DNA, the CDR3 is TGTGCCAGCAGACCGGGGGGACTAGCGGGTTCCTACGAGCAGTACTTC. As protein: CASRPGGLAGSYEQYF.

Details on this clonotype: Relative to the germline gene, one junction end is altered; a read error may explain this. The chain uses TRBV11-3 and TRBJ2-1; D is possibly TRBD2 (6 bases). Germline CDR1 SGHNT, CDR2 YENEEA. The CDR3 totals 17 residues. CDR3 in DNA: TGTGCCAGCAGCATAGGGTTCAGCGGGCTTTCCTACAATGAGCAATTCTTC. Its translation is CASSIGFSGLSYNEQFF.

This chain joins TRBV19 and TRBJ2-1; TRBD1 is a possible D gene (6 bases). The germline CDR1 and CDR2 sequences are LNHDA and SQIVND (reference sequence). This CDR3 spans 14 amino acids. Trimming took 7 bases from V and 0 from J, leaving 10 bases between them. The CDR3 coding sequence is TGTGCCAGTATCGGACAGAGCTCCTACAATGAGCAGTTCTTC. Translating it yields CASIGQSSYNEQFF.

This clonotype was observed a few times. The chain carries TRBV2 and TRBJ1-1, with a tentative D call TRBD1 (6 bases). From germline, CDR1 is SNHLY and CDR2 FYNNEI. The CDR3 loop spans 14 amino acids. V was cut by 4 bases and J by 5 bases, with 14 bases left in between. The CDR3 reads CASSAQGLWTEAFF. CDR3 coding DNA: TGTGCCAGCAGTGCCCAGGGGCTTTGGACTGAAGCTTTCTTT.

This clonotype was counted a few times. This clone may be a read error of a much larger clone one base away. The V call is TRBV12-3 or TRBV12-4, the J call TRBJ2-2, with 15 nucleotides matching TRBD2. The CDR3 contains 18 residues. V lost 6 bases and J lost 2; bases outside the gene matches: 7. The CDR3: CASRAQGLAGGNTGELFF. CDR3 in DNA: TGTGCCAGCAGGGCACAGGGACTAGCGGGAGGCAACACCGGGGAGCTGTTTTTT.

This clonotype was detected a few times. The chain recombines TRBV28 with TRBJ1-4, with unresolved D. Germline lookup yields CDR1 MDHEN and CDR2 SYDVKM. The CDR3 covers 11 residues. The V gene lost 11 bases and the J gene lost 10 bases, with 14 bases spanning the gap. CDR3 bases: TGTGCCGTCGGACCCATAAGAAAACTGTTTTTT. It yields the protein CAVGPIRKLFF. The full variable domain, in which reference TRBV28 and TRBJ1-4 provide the parts outside the CDR3, is DVKVTQSSRYLVKRTGEKVFLECVQDMDHENMFWYRQDPGLGLRLIYFSYDVKMKEKGDIPEGYSVSREKKERFSLILESASTNQTSMYLCAVGPIRKLFFGSGTQLSVL.

About this clonotype: Since a much larger clone is just one base distant, this may be a read error. The V and J genes are TRBV28 and TRBJ2-7, with 11 bases lining up with TRBD1. Trimming took 6 bases from V and 3 from J; bases not matched to a gene: 4. Looked up from germline, CDR1 is MDHEN and CDR2 is SYDVKM. This CDR3 region has 14 residues. The CDR3 DNA is TGTGCCAGCAGAAACGGGACAGGGGGCTACGAGCAGTACTTC. This encodes CASRNGTGGYEQYF.

As for this clonotype: Because it lacks the conserved phenylalanine or tryptophan at the end, this CDR3 is likely a read error. Because the CDR3's place on the DNA is in doubt, the DNA is left out and the CDR3 is given as listed by TCRdb. The gene calls are TRBV11-2 and TRBJ2-1; whether TRBD2, the table's D call, matches the DNA was not checked. Both ends counted, the CDR3 spans 18 residues. From germline, CDR1 is SGHAT and CDR2 FQNNGV. CDR3: CASSLGGSGRLQYNEQSY.

The sample holds a few counts of this clonotype. This chain uses TRBV28 with TRBJ2-5; 13 bases agree with TRBD2. The CDR3 has 16 residues. The trim removed 4 bases at V and 1 base at J, leaving 3 bases unmatched. CDR1 and CDR2 from the germline V gene are MDHEN and SYDVKM. The CDR3 nucleotides are TGTGCCAGCAGTTCCCGGACTAGCGGGAGCCAAGAGACCCAGTACTTC. Translated, it gives CASSSRTSGSQETQYF.

The chain couples TRBV28 to TRBJ2-1; 11 bases fit TRBD2. Unmatched junction bases numbered 3, after V lost 5 bases and J lost 3 bases. In germline, CDR1 is MDHEN, CDR2 SYDVKM. This CDR3 has 15 amino acids. The CDR3 spells CASSILAGVYNEQFF. In DNA, the CDR3 is TGTGCCAGCAGTATACTAGCGGGAGTCTACAATGAGCAGTTCTTC.

In this sample, this clonotype turned up once. A much larger clone sits a single nucleotide away, making a read error possible. The chain is built from TRBV7-9 and TRBJ1-1, with 8 bases aligning to TRBD1. The CDR3 consists of 14 residues. The germline CDR1 and CDR2 sequences are SEHNR and FQNEAQ (reference sequence). The CDR3 loop is CASSFSAGGTKAFF. CDR3 nucleotide sequence: TGTGCCAGCAGCTTTTCAGCAGGGGGCACTAAAGCTTTCTTT. Filled out from reference TRBV7-9 and TRBJ1-1, the complete variable domain reads DTGVSQNPRHKITKRGQNVTFRCDPISEHNRLYWYRQTLGQGPEFLTYFQNEAQLEKSRLLSDRFSAERPKGSFSTLEIQRTEQGDSAMYLCASSFSAGGTKAFFGQGTRLTVV.

This clonotype was observed many times. The J gene is TRBJ2-1, the V gene TRBV28; 10 nucleotides match TRBD2. Germline V CDR1 and CDR2: MDHEN, SYDVKM. The CDR3 extends over 13 amino acids. J gave up 15 bases and V 5 bases, and 10 bases lay outside the gene matches. The CDR3 sequence: CASSLAGVPLWFF. CDR3 nucleotide sequence: TGTGCCAGCAGTCTAGCGGGAGTGCCCTTGTGGTTCTTC.

Points on this clonotype: A read error may explain this, as a much larger clone is one base away. This chain links TRBV7-9 with TRBJ2-3; 11 bases align to TRBD2. This CDR3 region has 18 residues. The V and J ends lost 6 bases and 3 bases, in that order; junction bases with no gene match: 14. Per germline, CDR1 SEHNR and CDR2 FQNEAQ (reference sequence). CDR3 protein: CASRKRIIAGGQTDTQYF. The DNA for the CDR3 is TGTGCCAGCAGAAAAAGGATTATAGCGGGAGGGCAGACAGATACGCAGTATTTT.

J is TRBJ2-7 and V is TRBV6-5; D is unresolved. Trimming took off 5 bases at V and 9 bases at J, with 20 bases between the two ends. The CDR3 totals 14 residues. Germline CDR1 MNHEY, CDR2 SVGAGI. CDR3 amino acids: CASSLTSTGNMQYF. CDR3 in DNA: TGTGCCAGCAGTCTCACCTCGACTGGGAATATGCAGTACTTC.